The 21 T cell receptor beta chains below all came from one sample that was sequenced in a study of T cell repertoires in cytomegalovirus infection. Antigen specificity for these receptors is unknown. TCRdb reprocessed the reads with MiXCR, giving one entry per CDR3 protein. The sample contains around 300,000 distinct CDR3 sequences, roughly a fifth of which appear only once. Sample: cultured PBMCs, taken from culture after CMV antigen stimulation. These receptors were collected from a human donor in good health (CMV status not recorded). Some clones in this sample may be carry-over from other donors' samples.

This clonotype was seen a handful of times. V usage is TRBV7-2 and J usage is TRBJ2-1; TRBD2 is a possible D gene (5 bases). The V end lost 2 bases, the J end lost 7 bases, and 15 bases lay between the germline ends. The CDR3 loop spans 15 amino acids. Germline V lookup: CDR1 SGHTA, CDR2 FQGNSA. The CDR3 nucleotides read TGTGCCAGCAGCTTAAGGCGGGCCCAAAAGAATGAGCAGTTCTTC. This encodes CASSLRRAQKNEQFF.

This clonotype has a handful of counts. The rearrangement joins TRBV7-2 to TRBJ1-3, with TRBD1 identical over 10 bases. V was pared by 7 bases and J by 4 bases, with 7 bases of the junction left unmatched. CDR1 and CDR2 (germline): SGHTA, FQGNSA. The CDR3 has 15 amino acids. The CDR3 DNA follows: TGTGCCAGCACGAGACAGGGGGCGAGGGGAAACACCATATATTTT. Encoded protein: CASTRQGARGNTIYF.

The sample holds a few counts of this clonotype. The CDR3 region has the DNA TGTGCCAGCAGCTTCCTAGGGGGCTCCTACAATGAGCAGTTCTTC. Translating gives CASSFLGGSYNEQFF. The rearrangement joins TRBV7-2 to TRBJ2-1; maybe TRBD1 (6 bases). The germline V and J ends were trimmed by 3 bases and 0 bases, with 9 bases remaining between them. The CDR3 loop spans 15 amino acids. Per the germline V gene, CDR1 is SGHTA and CDR2 is FQGNSA.

The genes are TRBV20-1 and TRBJ2-1; unclear D gene. With 6 bases removed from V and 7 bases from J, the gap between germline ends came to 19 bases. This CDR3 has 14 amino acids. The V gene's germline CDR1 is DFQATT and CDR2 SNEGSKA (reference sequence). The CDR3 spells CSAHGPPLHNEQFF. CDR3 in DNA: TGCAGTGCCCACGGTCCCCCCCTCCATAATGAGCAGTTCTTC.

Ten or more counts support this clonotype. This chain links TRBV7-8 with TRBJ2-3; TRBD2 might be the D (5 bases). The CDR3 runs 16 residues. V lost 1 base and J 3 bases, leaving 14 bases between the germline ends. The V gene's germline CDR1 is SGHVS and CDR2 FQNEAQ. The DNA for the CDR3 is TGTGCCAGCAGCTTAGTGTCTAGCCCCCGGACAGATACGCAGTATTTT. This sequence encodes CASSLVSSPRTDTQYF.

This chain joins TRBV7-2 and TRBJ1-6; 7 bases fit TRBD1. Germline V gene data show CDR1 as SGHTA and CDR2 as FQGNSA. The CDR3 contains 14 residues. Unmatched junction bases numbered 7, after V lost 3 bases and J lost 11 bases. The CDR3 bases are TGTGCCAGCAGCTTGGGACAGCGATGGGCACCCCTCCACTTT. Amino acid sequence: CASSLGQRWAPLHF.

This clonotype was detected many times. This chain links TRBV7-2 with TRBJ1-2; 8 nucleotides align to TRBD1. V shed 1 base and J 2 bases; nucleotides not matched to a gene: 6. The CDR3 has 16 amino acids. CDR1 is SGHTA and CDR2 is FQGNSA in the germline V gene. CDR3 region: CASSLGRTGRNYGYTF. CDR3 nucleotide sequence: TGTGCCAGCAGCTTAGGAAGGACAGGGAGAAACTATGGCTACACCTTC.

The chain recombines TRBV7-9 with TRBJ2-2; 8 bases map to TRBD1. Germline lookup yields CDR1 SEHNR and CDR2 FQNEAQ (reference sequence). The CDR3 runs to 14 residues. Trimming at V came to 5 bases and at J to 4 bases, leaving 3 bases not matched to a gene. CDR3 DNA: TGTGCCAGCAGCATGACAGGGGCCACCGGGGAGCTGTTTTTT. Translating gives CASSMTGATGELFF.

On this clonotype: A read error may be the cause here, since a much bigger clone is one base away. The V and J genes are TRBV5-4 and TRBJ2-1; D is unclear. The CDR3 totals 12 residues. Trimming shortened V by 2 bases and J by 5 bases, and 5 bases separated the two germline ends. From germline, CDR1 is SGHNT and CDR2 YYREEE (reference sequence). The CDR3 loop reads CASSLKDNEQFF. The CDR3 coding sequence is TGTGCCAGCAGCTTAAAAGACAATGAGCAGTTCTTC.

The chain combines TRBV12-3 or TRBV12-4 with TRBJ1-2, with D tentatively TRBD1 (5 bases). With 5 bases removed from V and 4 bases from J, the gap between germline ends came to 14 bases. This CDR3 contains 14 residues. This chain's CDR3 is CASSRGEGGYGYTF. The CDR3 DNA reads TGTGCCAGCAGTCGGGGGGAGGGAGGCTATGGCTACACCTTC.

This clonotype was counted only a few times. The chain couples TRBV5-1 to TRBJ2-1, with 7 bases that match TRBD1. Trimming removed 1 base from V and 6 bases from J; junction bases left unmatched: 7. CDR3 length equals 15 residues. Germline CDR1 reads SGHRS; CDR2 reads YFSETQ. The CDR3 bases are TGCGCCAGCAGCTTGCAAGGGGGCTATATCAATGAGCAGTTCTTC. Amino acids: CASSLQGGYINEQFF.

This clonotype was counted at least ten times. This chain connects TRBV7-2 to TRBJ2-4, with 8 nucleotides matching TRBD1. The CDR3 contains 13 residues. J gave up 7 bases and V 2 bases, and 1 base lay outside the gene matches. CDR1 SGHTA and CDR2 FQGNSA come from the germline V gene. The DNA for the CDR3 is TGTGCCAGCAGCTTAAACAGGGGGAACATTCAGTACTTC. Its protein is CASSLNRGNIQYF.

This clonotype was observed many times. This chain joins TRBV7-2 and TRBJ1-5; maybe TRBD1 (6 bases). The V and J ends lost 5 bases and 7 bases respectively, with 18 bases between them. This CDR3 is built from 15 residues. Germline V gives CDR1 SGHTA, CDR2 FQGNSA. CDR3 region: CASSEDSYVIQPQHF. The DNA for the CDR3 is TGTGCCAGCAGCGAGGACAGCTATGTTATCCAGCCCCAGCATTTT.

This clonotype has more than one count but fewer than ten. The chain recombines TRBV7-2 with TRBJ2-3, with 8 bases aligning to TRBD2. The CDR3 sequence is 15 residues long. Germline CDR1 is SGHTA and CDR2 is FQGNSA. The trim removed 5 bases at V and 5 bases at J, leaving 9 bases unmatched. The CDR3 sequence is CASSRQGAGEDTQYF. DNA for the CDR3: TGTGCCAGCAGCCGACAAGGAGCGGGAGAAGATACGCAGTATTTT.

This clonotype turned up a few times. The gene calls are TRBV19 and TRBJ2-1; 12 nucleotides line up with TRBD2. The CDR3 consists of 15 residues. With 10 bases clipped from V and 6 bases from J, the junction kept 10 bases outside the gene matches. From germline, CDR1 is LNHDA and CDR2 SQIVND (reference sequence). The DNA for the CDR3 is TGTGCCACAAAAGCGCTAGCGGGAGGGATCAATGAGCAGTTCTTC. It specifies CATKALAGGINEQFF.

This clonotype was counted at least ten times. The V and J genes are TRBV7-2 and TRBJ2-3; D not certain. Deletions cut 5 bases from V and 4 bases from J, with 13 bases between. Germline CDR1 SGHTA, CDR2 FQGNSA. This CDR3 comprises 14 residues. The CDR3 region is CASSRKLYSDTQYF. CDR3 nucleotide sequence: TGTGCCAGCAGCCGTAAGCTGTATTCAGATACGCAGTATTTT.

This clonotype occurred many times. The chain uses TRBV4-1 and TRBJ2-2; D gene ambiguous. The CDR3 extends over 12 amino acids. The V end lost 1 base, the J end lost 5 bases, and 2 bases lay between the germline ends. Germline V gene data show CDR1 as MGHRA and CDR2 as YSYEKL. The CDR3 region is CASSQGTGELFF. As DNA, the CDR3 is TGCGCCAGCAGCCAAGGAACCGGGGAGCTGTTTTTT.

The rearrangement uses TRBV5-4 and TRBJ2-1, with 9 bases that match TRBD2. The CDR3 is made up of 17 amino acids. Germline V gene lookup returns CDR1 SGHNT and CDR2 YYREEE (reference sequence). V shed 4 bases and J 9 bases; nucleotides not matched to a gene: 17. CDR3 in amino acids: CASSTETSGYGGGEQFF. In nucleotides, the CDR3 is TGTGCCAGCAGCACAGAGACTAGCGGCTACGGTGGGGGTGAGCAGTTCTTC.

The V call is TRBV2, the J call TRBJ1-2; D unclear. This CDR3 spans 12 amino acids. Germline assignment: CDR1 SNHLY and CDR2 FYNNEI. V was cut by 6 bases and J by 6 bases, with 11 bases left in between. The CDR3 protein is CASSQQADGYTF. CDR3 in DNA: TGTGCCAGCAGCCAACAAGCCGATGGCTACACCTTC.

The chain joins TRBV25-1 to TRBJ2-1, with 10 bases fitting TRBD1. Looked up from germline, CDR1 is MGHDK and CDR2 is SYGVNS. This CDR3 region has 15 residues. V shed 2 bases and J 6 bases; nucleotides not matched to a gene: 4. The CDR3 protein is CASSERRTGGNEQFF. DNA of the CDR3: TGTGCCAGCAGTGAACGGCGGACAGGGGGCAATGAGCAGTTCTTC.

This clonotype was found many times. The chain uses TRBV7-2 and TRBJ2-2, with 8 bases lining up with TRBD2. Germline values: CDR1 SGHTA, CDR2 FQGNSA. The CDR3 runs 16 residues. V dropped 1 base and J dropped 6; count of bases not matched to a gene: 7. The CDR3 DNA reads as TGTGCCAGCAGCTTAGGAGGAGCGGGAGTTCCCGGGGAGCTGTTTTTT. Protein sequence: CASSLGGAGVPGELFF.